This record covers a single T cell receptor (beta chain). Its antigen has not been determined. One base away there is no much larger clone; base qualities are not given. These data belong to a study of vaccination and CD4 T cells after COVID-19 (dated by TCRdb to 2021 to 2024). Describing the broader study: Convalescent patients had a positive SARS-CoV-2 result on nasal swab PCR, and of these patients, fewer than ten had mild disease and one had severe disease. Six males and four females were included in the convalescent cohort, with two Hispanic individuals, seven Caucasians, two Asians and one multiracial person represented. Each participant got two doses of either the Pfizer-BioNTech BNT162b2 vaccine (n=8) or the Moderna mRNA-1273 vaccine (n=2). Post-COVID blood samples from convalescent patients were collected a median of approximately 93 days after diagnosis, with a range of roughly 35 to 161 days. Post-vaccine blood samples were taken a median of around 77 days after the second vaccine dose, with a range of roughly 13 to 250 days. A few convalescent patients were sampled both early after vaccination (day 14) and late after vaccination (days 161 to 241). For stimulating the cultures, overlapping spike peptide pools were used, derived from SARS-CoV-2 as well as from the common cold coronaviruses HCoV-NL63, HCoV-OC43 and HCoV-229E. Control cultures used a CEFX viral epitope pool as positive control, an HIV-1 Nef peptide pool as negative control, or no peptide. The spike-specific CD4+ TCR repertoire was compared before and after mRNA vaccination in approximately ten COVID-19 convalescent patients and a few infection-naive healthy vaccine recipients.

General study outcomes and caveats: The median number of SARS-CoV-2-reactive clonotypes rose from around 20 after infection to a few dozen after vaccination, but the change was not significant. Nearly all vaccine-specific clones in convalescent patients (304 of 307) were mono-reactive for SARS-CoV-2 spike rather than cross-reactive with common cold coronaviruses. In convalescent patients, a median 86.3% of post-vaccine SARS-CoV-2-reactive clones were detected only after vaccination, and vaccine-specific priming was suggested by this finding. The study included relatively few convalescent patients and did not analyze early timepoints after natural infection.

The time point label, as the study defines it: late sampling 161 to 241 days after vaccination in a few convalescent patients. The label giving this sample's treatment or condition can be read as: roughly 11-day PBMC culture with coronavirus spike peptide pools or control peptides (ViraFEST assay). To expand antigen-specific T cells with peptide pools and then pick out the expanded clonotypes through TCR sequencing, the study relied on the ViraFEST assay. The positive SARS-CoV-2 PCR tests of the convalescent patients were dated from March to December 2020, before the Alpha, Beta and Delta variants emerged in the United States. Each well held roughly 2 million PBMCs cultured in IMDM containing approximately 5.3% human AB serum and about 10 IU/ml IL-2, with around 9.2 ug/ml peptide pools added. Half of the culture medium was replaced with fresh IL-2-containing medium on days 3 and 7. After 10 days of culture, CD4+ T cells were isolated by negative selection using the EasySep CD4+ T cell isolation kit. PBMCs were separated from whole blood using Ficoll-Paque Plus gradient centrifugation and then either used fresh or cryopreserved at -140C. Each culture condition was generally run in triplicate wells.

The protocol used for the library was PCR. At the Johns Hopkins FTIC core, DNA from the cultured CD4+ T cells underwent TCR sequencing with the Oncomine TCR Beta short-read assay. The QIAamp micro DNA kit was used to extract genomic DNA from the cultured CD4+ T cells. Oncomine TCR Beta libraries from cultured CD4+ T cells were pooled with unique dual indexes and sequenced on an Illumina iSeq 100. From the authors' description of their analysis: Non-productive sequences were filtered out, and CDR3s that did not start with C, did not end with F or W, or were shorter than 7 amino acids were discarded. Antigen-specific clonotypes were identified using the MANAFEST web application through comparison of peptide-stimulated wells with reference and other culture wells. Positive clones required FDR below 0.05, an odds ratio above 5, and productive frequency above 0.1% in at least two of three replicate wells. A clonotype was classed as cross-reactive if the clonotype showed significant expansion both in SARS-CoV-2 spike wells and in at least one common cold coronavirus spike condition. Levenshtein distances (stringdist) and unrooted phylogenetic trees (ape) in R version 3.6.1 were used to assess CDR3 homology. The public sequencing data were trimmed at Q25 with fastp and processed into clonotypes with MiXCR by TCRdb, which kept only in-frame beta chains. Merged by CDR3 protein, the rows form single entries marked with the most common genes and DNA. The V and J calls were not made by the authors but by TCRdb's processing. This sample is represented by tens of thousands of distinct CDR3 sequences; roughly 44% of them were singletons. In total, the top ten clones hold approximately 5% of the sample.

From cysteine to phenylalanine, the CDR3 is 12 amino acids long. Solely the CDR3 DNA is kept, with 36 bases framed from the first base. CDR1 and CDR2, looked up from the germline V gene (reference sequence), are DFQATT and SNEGSKA. V has 6 bases trimmed and J has 2 bases trimmed; junction bases matching no gene number 1. This sample comprised CD4+ T cells from blood, cultured in vitro, obtained about 7 months after SARS-CoV-2 vaccination. The receptor comes from a human donor who had recovered from COVID-19. This chain joins TRBV20-1 to TRBJ1-5; 7 bases in the junction line up with TRBD1. In nucleotide form, the sequence is TGCAGTGCCACAGGGGGCAATCAGCCCCAGCATTTT. It codes for CSATGGNQPQHF.